This T cell receptor beta chain was observed in a study of T cells after yellow fever vaccination. Study-level results: Abundant clonotypes from the bulk population could get into FACS-sorted repertoires as contaminants. Although most clonotypes did not, a small share appeared in both CD4 and CD8 compartments. Clones that expanded after primary vaccination mostly reappeared after the booster (less than 98% CD4, approximately 89% CD8).

This CDR3 comprises 15 residues. Germline assignment: CDR1 MNHEY and CDR2 SVGEGT. Trimming took off 6 bases at V and 0 bases at J, with 12 bases between the two ends. Each CDR3 protein is one row after TCRdb ran MiXCR on the 5' RACE reads. There are 250,000 or so distinct CDR3 sequences in the sample; about 3.5% occur only once, and under 20% lies in the top ten. The sample holds many counts of this clonotype. Antigen unknown. V usage is TRBV6-2 or TRBV6-3 and J usage is TRBJ2-1; D not resolved. The source material was PBMCs, sampled 15 days after the yellow fever booster vaccination. This receptor was identified in a man between 18 and 35 years old who received the YFV17D yellow fever vaccine. This CDR3 reads CASRFALSSYNEQFF. CDR3 in DNA: TGTGCCAGCAGGTTCGCCCTAAGCTCCTACAATGAGCAGTTCTTC.